The T cell receptor (beta chain) under discussion was sequenced for a study of shared clonotypes between healthy human individuals. CDR1 is SGHDT, CDR2 YYEEEE, per germline. Trimming took 2 bases from V and 8 from J, leaving 10 bases between them. CDR3 size: 12 residues. Sequenced by immunoSEQ multiplex PCR; TCRdb stores in-frame clones only, minus some. The table includes over 850,000 clones, 70% to 80% detected once. Concerning this clone itself: Its antigen is unknown.

Study-level points and caveats: The study drew on few donors, limiting represented genetic and exposure-history diversity.

The gene calls are TRBV5-6 and TRBJ1-1; D is unclear. This receptor was obtained from a man aged 18 to 30 in good health. Some clones in this sample may be carry-over from other donors' samples. The sequencing sample was made of memory CD4+ T cells from PBMCs. Stated subset: CD45RA-negative fraction. The CDR3 coding sequence is TGTGCCAGCAGCTTCAGAACTAGGGAAGCTTTCTTT. It is translated as CASSFRTREAFF. Filled out from reference TRBV5-6 and TRBJ1-1, the complete variable domain reads DAGVTQSPTHLIKTRGQQVTLRCSPKSGHDTVSWYQQALGQGPQFIFQYYEEEERQRGNFPDRFSGHQFPNYSSELNVNALLLGDSALYLCASSFRTREAFFGQGTRLTVV.